A single sample gave rise to the 17 T cell receptor beta chains below, sequenced in a study of radiation and T cells in renal cell carcinoma. The time point: blood 4 weeks post-SBRT, at nephrectomy. Noted treatment: 15 Gy SBRT to primary tumor, nephrectomy 4 weeks later. The repertoire was sequenced with immunoSEQ multiplex PCR; TCRdb's copy has only in-frame clones and lacks some. The table lists about 76,000 clones, about 89% of them singletons. This specimen consisted of blood, obtained from a patient whose treatment included radiotherapy and nephrectomy. The receptor source for this set is a woman aged 70-85 years with renal cell carcinoma.

This clone has just one count. The V and J genes are TRBV7-3 and TRBJ1-1, with TRBD1 identical over 7 bases. The CDR3 runs 12 residues. Germline lookup yields CDR1 SGHTA and CDR2 FQGTGA. V trimming: 4 bases; J trimming: 5 bases; junction bases outside the gene matches: 1. For the CDR3, the DNA is TGTGCCAGCAGCTCGACAGGGACTGAAGCTTTCTTT. The encoded protein is CASSSTGTEAFF.

This chain connects TRBV4-2 to TRBJ2-2, with 9 bases fitting TRBD2. Trimming cost V 5 bases and J 1 base; bases outside gene matches: 8. The CDR3 runs to 17 residues. The germline gives CDR1 LGHNA, CDR2 YNFKEQ. The DNA of the CDR3 is TGTGCCAGCAGCTCACCTAGCGGGGCGGGGAACACCGGGGAGCTGTTTTTT. Encoded protein: CASSSPSGAGNTGELFF.

The table lists this clone with a few counts. V usage is TRBV4-2 and J usage is TRBJ1-1; no definite D call. The ends were cut back, 0 bases at V and 5 bases at J, with 7 bases in the middle. Germline assignment: CDR1 LGHNA and CDR2 YNFKEQ. The CDR3 contains 13 residues. The DNA of the CDR3 is TGTGCCAGCAGCCAAGAGTCAGTTACTGAAGCTTTCTTT. It codes for CASSQESVTEAFF.

V usage is TRBV2 and J usage is TRBJ1-1; TRBD1 matches 7 bases. V was clipped by 6 bases and J by 1 base; unmatched bases: 2. This CDR3 region has 13 residues. Germline V lookup: CDR1 SNHLY, CDR2 FYNNEI. In DNA, the CDR3 is TGTGCCAGCAGGACAGGGAGGAACACTGAAGCTTTCTTT. Encoded protein: CASRTGRNTEAFF.

This chain connects TRBV6-5 to TRBJ2-5; 7 nucleotides match TRBD1. The CDR3 totals 14 residues. Germline CDR1 and CDR2: MNHEY and SVGAGI. The ends lost 0 bases at V and 4 bases at J; junction bases unmatched: 2. The CDR3, as DNA: TGTGCCAGCAGTTACTCCGGGACAGTAGAGACCCAGTACTTC. Encoded protein: CASSYSGTVETQYF.

The chain has TRBV28 and TRBJ1-6; perhaps TRBD1 as D (5 bases). The germline V gene has CDR1 MDHEN and CDR2 SYDVKM. The CDR3 consists of 15 residues. The V end lost 3 bases, the J end lost 7 bases, and 13 bases lay between the germline ends. The CDR3: CASSFSGTSNSPLHF. CDR3 in DNA: TGTGCCAGCAGTTTCTCCGGGACGTCAAATTCACCCCTCCACTTT.

The chain recombines TRBV6-5 with TRBJ1-5, with unresolved D. CDR1 and CDR2 (germline): MNHEY, SVGAGI. Trimming stripped 0 bases from V and 3 bases from J, with 3 bases between. The CDR3 length is 13 residues. The chain's CDR3 is CASSYSLNQPQHF. The DNA of the CDR3 is TGTGCCAGCAGTTACTCCCTCAATCAGCCCCAGCATTTT.

As regards this clone: Other DNA sequences in this specimen translate into the identical CDR3. V is TRBV28 and J is TRBJ2-7; unclear D gene. The germline gives CDR1 MDHEN, CDR2 SYDVKM. The V gene lost 5 bases and the J gene lost 3 bases, with 2 bases spanning the gap. The CDR3 loop spans 10 amino acids. CDR3 loop: CASSLYEQYF. The CDR3 coding sequence is TGTGCCAGCAGTCTCTACGAGCAGTACTTC.

The chain carries TRBV5-1 and TRBJ1-2, with TRBD1 identical over 8 bases. The CDR3 is made up of 14 amino acids. Losses at the gene ends were 0 bases for V and 4 bases for J; bases not matched to a gene: 2. The germline CDR1 and CDR2 sequences are SGHRS and YFSETQ. The CDR3 region has the DNA TGCGCCAGCAGCTTGGACACAGGGGGCTATGGCTACACCTTC. Protein sequence: CASSLDTGGYGYTF. Full variable domain (rest looked up from reference TRBV5-1 and TRBJ1-2): KAGVTQTPRYLIKTRGQQVTLSCSPISGHRSVSWYQQTPGQGLQFLFEYFSETQRNKGNFPGRFSGRQFSNSRSEMNVSTLELGDSALYLCASSLDTGGYGYTFGSGTRLTVV.

The chain has TRBV21-1 and TRBJ1-5; the table's D call, TRBD1, has no DNA check behind it. TRBV21-1 is labeled a pseudogene. This CDR3 is 15 amino acids long. In DNA, the CDR3 is TGTGCCAGCAGGTCAATACATTGGCATCATCAGCCCCAGCATTTT. This codes for CASRSIHWHHQPQHF.

This chain connects TRBV7-2 to TRBJ2-7; D is ambiguous. This CDR3 is 15 amino acids long. The V end was cut by 0 bases, the J end by 0 bases, with 9 bases between. Germline CDR1 reads SGHTA; CDR2 reads FQGNSA. CDR3 protein: CASSLARSDSYEQYF. For the CDR3, the DNA is TGTGCCAGCAGCTTAGCGCGCTCAGACTCCTACGAGCAGTACTTC.

CDR3 sequence reads: CASSEAAGIVLSGNTIYF. The CDR3 DNA is TGTGCCAGCAGTGAAGCGGCAGGGATCGTTCTCTCTGGAAACACCATATATTTT. The chain joins TRBV6-1 to TRBJ1-3, with D possibly being TRBD1 (5 bases). The CDR3 is made up of 18 amino acids. V was pared by 0 bases and J by 0 bases, with 15 bases between. Germline V gives CDR1 MNHNS, CDR2 SASEGT.

CDR3 region: CASSLLGAYGYTF. For the CDR3, the DNA is TGTGCCAGCAGTTTACTGGGGGCATATGGCTACACCTTC. The rearrangement links TRBV28 to TRBJ1-2, with D perhaps matching TRBD1 (6 bases). Trimming left V 2 bases short and J 5 bases short, with 9 bases between. The CDR3 runs to 13 residues. CDR1 and CDR2 from the germline V gene are MDHEN and SYDVKM.

The chain joins TRBV6-5 to TRBJ2-5; the D gene is possibly TRBD1 (6 bases). This CDR3 contains 14 residues. V lost 5 bases to trimming and J lost 1 base, with 11 bases between them. Germline V gene lookup returns CDR1 MNHEY and CDR2 SVGAGI. The chain's CDR3 is CASSEDRIQETQYF. The CDR3 DNA is TGTGCCAGCAGTGAGGACAGAATCCAAGAGACCCAGTACTTC.

The rearrangement joins TRBV15 to TRBJ1-2; 8 nucleotides line up with TRBD1. Per germline, CDR1 LNHNV and CDR2 YYDKDF (reference sequence). CDR3 length equals 15 residues. V shed 5 bases, J shed 6 bases, and the junction held 11 bases outside the gene matches. The CDR3 region has the DNA TGTGCCACCAGCTCCCGGGGGCAGGGGGCTAATGGCTACACCTTC. Amino acids: CATSSRGQGANGYTF.

The sample holds one count of this clone. J is TRBJ2-7 and V is TRBV18; 7 positions agree with TRBD1. Per the germline V gene, CDR1 is KGHSH and CDR2 is LQKENI. This CDR3 is 14 amino acids long. J gave up 3 bases and V 3 bases, and 5 bases lay outside the gene matches. The CDR3, as DNA: TGTGCCAGCTCACCGGATGCAGGGGGCTACGAGCAGTACTTC. Its translation is CASSPDAGGYEQYF.

The chain recombines TRBV4-2 with TRBJ1-3; 9 bases are shared with TRBD1. The junction had 12 bases not matched to a gene; V was cut back by 0 bases and J by 12 bases. The germline V gene encodes CDR1 LGHNA and CDR2 YNFKEQ. The CDR3 extends over 16 amino acids. The CDR3 bases are TGTGCCAGCAGCCAAGATTCAAACAGGGGGCAATTTTTCATATATTTT. It is translated as CASSQDSNRGQFFIYF.